The source of this T cell receptor (beta chain) is a study of tumor T cells in aggressive B-cell lymphoma. The V end was cut by 0 bases, the J end by 1 base, with 12 bases between. CDR1 is LGHNA and CDR2 is YSLEER in the germline V gene. CDR3 size: 16 residues. Only in-frame clones appear in the TCRdb table, and some are missing; sequencing was by immunoSEQ multiplex PCR. The sample has roughly 3,000 clones, 87% seen once. The chain couples TRBV4-3 to TRBJ1-1; the D gene is possibly TRBD1 (6 bases). Sample: tumor tissue. This sequence originates from an adult with diffuse large B cell lymphoma. The CDR3 spells CASSQERARGNTEAFF. The CDR3 nucleotides are TGCGCCAGCAGCCAAGAAAGGGCCAGGGGGAACACTGAAGCTTTCTTT.